What follows describes a single TCR beta chain. Its antigen is undetermined. The data derive from a study of T cell responses to AZD1222 COVID-19 vaccine. Study-level results: Targets within unmutated variant regions were reportedly found for nearly half of spike-specific TCRs. Only a handful of AZD1222 recipients were seropositive at baseline.

Data came from immunoSEQ multiplex PCR; TCRdb stores just in-frame clones and leaves some out. The table has 50,000 or so clones, 80% seen once; the top ten hold less than 5%. V was cut by 2 bases and J by 1 base, with 12 bases left in between. The germline CDR1 and CDR2 sequences are SGHNT and YYREEE (reference sequence). The CDR3 runs to 15 residues. This specimen was peripheral blood, taken 28 days after the second AZD1222 dose. The TCR originated in an adult who received the AZD1222 COVID-19 vaccine. The chain links TRBV5-4 to TRBJ1-2, with D unresolved. For the CDR3, the DNA is TGTGCCAGCAGCTTTCCTACAGATTTTAACTATGGCTACACCTTC. This sequence encodes CASSFPTDFNYGYTF.